Sequencing of this T cell receptor beta chain was carried out in a study of breast tumors, draining lymph nodes, adjacent tissues. Germline CDR1 MNHEY, CDR2 SVGEGT. The V end was cut by 7 bases, the J end by 0 bases, with 16 bases between. The CDR3 runs 16 residues. TCRdb reprocessed the multiplex PCR reads with MiXCR, giving one entry per CDR3 protein. The data hold roughly 220,000 distinct CDR3 sequences, with under 40% observed a single time. The lymph nodes were axillary draining lymph nodes from breast cancer patients. Study conclusions and caveats: Data only fit, rather than demonstrated, lymph node origin of most tumor T cells. Findings are consistent with lymph node origin and intratumoral expansion of most tumor T cells. Tumor repertoires ranked between lymph nodes and nontumor tissue in diversity, with V and J gene preferences.

A word on this clonotype: Its antigen is as yet unknown.

This receptor was taken from a female donor with breast cancer. Some clones in this sample may be carry-over from other donors' samples. The sequencing input was axillary lymph node tissue. The chain joins TRBV6-2 or TRBV6-3 to TRBJ2-4; D perhaps matches TRBD2 (6 bases). This chain's CDR3 is CASTKAGLLAKNIQYF. The CDR3 DNA reads TGTGCCAGCACCAAGGCGGGGCTCCTAGCCAAAAACATTCAGTACTTC.